Given below is one T cell receptor beta chain in context. This entry is derived from a study of blood T cell repertoires in COVID-19. The protocol was immunoSEQ multiplex PCR, while the TCRdb copy is restricted to in-frame clones and leaves out a portion. The sample consists of around 260,000 clones, about 87% of them appearing once. The germline CDR1 and CDR2 sequences are GTSNPN and SVGIG (reference sequence). Trimming removed 0 bases from V and 7 bases from J, with 7 bases in between. There are 12 residues in the CDR3. The clonotype comes from a woman aged 55-75 years with COVID-19, enrolled during active disease. The chain combines TRBV30 with TRBJ2-1, with D perhaps matching TRBD2 (5 bases). Sample: peripheral blood. CDR3 nucleotide sequence: TGTGCCTGGAGTGTATCGGGGAATGAGCAGTTCTTC. Protein sequence: CAWSVSGNEQFF.